This TCR beta chain was recorded in a study of radiotherapy plus CTLA-4 blockade in lung cancer. In the study overall: Among all patients, around 19% showed objective responses, while 30% to 35% had disease control. General study results and limits: Following radiotherapy plus ipilimumab, tumor-derived TCR clones expanded in the blood. The best prediction of response reportedly came from early blood T cell clone dynamics, with interferon-beta.

Regarding this clone: Its antigen is undetermined.

Trimming took off 1 base at V and 2 bases at J, with 7 bases between the two ends. The germline V gene has CDR1 SGHNT and CDR2 YENEEA. This CDR3 comprises 14 residues. Repertoires were generated with immunoSEQ multiplex PCR, while TCRdb's copy carries only in-frame clones and drops some. The sample records about 110,000 clones, about 84% being singletons. This material consisted of peripheral blood, taken from a patient treated with radiotherapy plus ipilimumab. V usage is TRBV11-3 and J usage is TRBJ2-3; D is ambiguous. The sequence came from a human donor with non-small cell lung cancer that progressed on radiotherapy plus ipilimumab. Some clones in this sample may be carry-over from other donors' samples. CDR3 sequence (DNA): TGTGCCAGCAGCTTAGGAATCGCCACAGATACGCAGTATTTT. It is translated as CASSLGIATDTQYF. Combining the CDR3 with reference TRBV11-3 and TRBJ2-3 gives the whole variable domain EAGVVQSPRYKIIEKKQPVAFWCNPISGHNTLYWYLQNLGQGPELLIRYENEEAVDDSQLPKDRFSAERLKGVDSTLKIQPAELGDSAVYLCASSLGIATDTQYFGPGTRLTVL.